This entry concerns a single T cell receptor beta chain. Its antigen remains unidentified. No much larger clone exists at a distance of one base, and base qualities are not known. Reading the germline V gene gives CDR1 LGHNA and CDR2 YNFKEQ. The CDR3 contains 15 residues, cysteine and phenylalanine counted. Here the CDR3 DNA is all that survives: 45 bases in frame from base 1. Trimming accounts for 2 bases at V and 4 bases at J, while the number of junction bases matched to no gene is 3. The collaborating institutions used their own protocols to collect whole blood in K2EDTA tubes. For TCRbeta analysis, collaborators shipped samples as frozen whole blood, isolated PBMCs, or DNA extracted from either of those sample types. The immunoSEQ Assay, a bias-controlled multiplex PCR, was used to amplify TCRbeta CDR3 regions from genomic DNA. The source study handled its data this way. Nucleated cell counts per sample were estimated from amplification of reference gene primers within the assay. Sequence reads were collapsed and filtered to measure the absolute abundance of every unique TCRbeta CDR3 rearrangement. For each sample, productive Simpson clonality was calculated as the square root of Simpson's diversity index across productive rearrangements. Held by TCRdb, this immuneACCESS table contains in-frame sequences only and omits some clones. Under half of the omission traces to an unresolved V gene where checked; the cause of the rest is unknown. V, J and clone size are taken as reported in that table, and D and trimming were inferred from the DNA itself. This sample lists approximately 260,000 clones; about 85% were detected once. Less than 4.5% of the sample lies in the top ten.

This record belongs to a study of blood T cell repertoires in COVID-19 (TCRdb year 2020). Some background on the complete study: Samples from collaborators originated in the United States, Italy and Spain and spanned both the acute and convalescent phases of COVID-19. A freely available public database, intended as a resource for researchers studying the immune response to SARS-CoV-2, is where the repertoires were released. Samples came from the ongoing ImmuneRACE study (first 160 participants) plus 1,254 subjects from 6 global collaborators. Where available, HLA class I and class II types were taken from metadata supplied by the sample provider and were not determined by assay-based typing. Deeply sampled blood TCRbeta repertoires from subjects exposed to, actively infected with, or recovered from COVID-19 were included in the dataset. The material from the prospective study consisted of cDNA or gDNA derived from T cells, B-cell-depleted T cells, or PBMCs. Nearly every sample came with metadata listing a de-identified subject ID, COVID-19 status, age in years and sex.

The study at large found these results: Clinical and demographic metadata were provided uncurated, with the amount varying by source and participant.

Material for sequencing was peripheral blood. This TCR was sampled from a young man with active or convalescent COVID-19. Recombination linked TRBV4-2 to TRBJ2-7; 12 central bases correspond to TRBD2. The nucleotide sequence reads as follows: TGTGCCAGCAGCCAATCACTAGCGGGAGGTTACGAGCAGTACTTC. Protein translation: CASSQSLAGGYEQYF.